The 10 T cell receptor beta chains presented below share a single source sample, sequenced in a study of blood T cell repertoires in COVID-19 (dated by TCRdb to 2018 to 2020). Library construction relied on the immunoSEQ multiplex PCR assay. TCRdb holds this immuneACCESS table with in-frame rearrangements only. Some clones are missing; in checked studies, unresolved V genes explain under half, and the rest has no known cause. The sample table records around 180,000 clones; 75% to 85% of these occur just once. Less than 15% of the sample is held by the ten biggest clonotypes. Sequences were obtained from peripheral blood. The source is a woman of 80 years or more with COVID-19, enrolled during active disease.

This clone was found a few times. The chain links TRBV6-5 to TRBJ1-1, with a tentative D call TRBD1 (6 bases). Germline CDR1 is MNHEY and CDR2 is SVGAGI. Trimming pared 8 bases from V and 3 bases from J, leaving 16 bases between. There are 14 residues in the CDR3. This CDR3 is CASGGGTDHTEAFF. CDR3 nucleotides: TGTGCCAGCGGCGGGGGCACAGATCACACTGAAGCTTTCTTT.

The genes are TRBV6-1 and TRBJ2-7; TRBD1 matches at 9 bases. Germline CDR1 reads MNHNS; CDR2 reads SASEGT. V lost 2 bases to trimming and J lost 3 bases; unmatched junction nucleotides: 8. The CDR3 consists of 16 residues. In nucleotides, the CDR3 is TGTGCCAGCAGTGAATCCTCCGGGACAGGGCGCTACGAGCAGTACTTC. Amino acid sequence: CASSESSGTGRYEQYF.

The CDR3: CATSMDRASTDTQYF. The CDR3 coding sequence is TGTGCCACCAGCATGGACAGGGCTAGCACAGATACGCAGTATTTT. The chain joins TRBV24-1 to TRBJ2-3; 8 positions agree with TRBD1. The germline gives CDR1 KGHDR, CDR2 SFDVKD. The CDR3 is 15 amino acids. The J segment lost 0 bases and the V segment lost 7 bases, leaving 5 bases of the junction unmatched.

The V call is TRBV7-8, the J call TRBJ1-2, with 7 nucleotides matching TRBD1. V was clipped by 5 bases and J by 4 bases; unmatched bases: 4. CDR1 and CDR2 (germline): SGHVS, FQNEAQ. CDR3 length: 13 residues. The CDR3 loop reads CASSVQGPYGYTF. CDR3 sequence (DNA): TGTGCCAGCAGCGTACAGGGGCCCTATGGCTACACCTTC.

This chain uses TRBV7-2 with TRBJ2-5; weak D call: TRBD2 (6 bases). CDR1 and CDR2 from the germline V gene are SGHTA and FQGNSA. CDR3 length equals 13 residues. V was shortened by 4 bases and J by 5 bases, with 11 bases between the two germline ends. The CDR3 loop is CASSSGRGETQYF. The DNA for the CDR3 is TGTGCCAGCAGCTCAGGACGGGGGGAGACCCAGTACTTC.

This clone was counted only a few times. As DNA, the CDR3 is TGTGCCAGCCGGGATTTGCCAAATAGGGGCTACACCTTC. Its translation is CASRDLPNRGYTF. The V call is TRBV27, the J call TRBJ1-2; no clear D gene. The germline gives CDR1 MNHEY, CDR2 SMNVEV (reference sequence). The CDR3 runs to 13 residues. The V gene lost 8 bases and the J gene lost 8 bases, with 18 bases spanning the gap.

This clone was observed a handful of times. DNA of the CDR3: TGTGCCATCAGTGAGGGACAGGGTAGTCCCAACTATGGCTACACCTTC. Protein: CAISEGQGSPNYGYTF. The rearrangement uses TRBV10-3 and TRBJ1-2; 8 bases line up with TRBD1. In germline, CDR1 is ENHRY, CDR2 SYGVKD. This CDR3 has 16 amino acids. The ends lost 2 bases at V and 2 bases at J; junction bases unmatched: 7.

The V and J genes are TRBV27 and TRBJ1-4, with 7 positions matching TRBD1. CDR3 length: 17 residues. V dropped 5 bases and J dropped 4; count of bases not matched to a gene: 13. CDR1 and CDR2 from the germline V gene are MNHEY and SMNVEV (reference sequence). The CDR3, as DNA: TGTGCCAGCAGTCCACCTGACAGGGCGAGATTTAATGAAAAACTGTTTTTT. It codes for CASSPPDRARFNEKLFF.

The V call is TRBV29-1, the J call TRBJ1-2, with TRBD1 matching 7 bases. The CDR3 contains 15 residues. With V trimmed by 7 bases and J by 1 base, 12 bases remained unmatched. The germline gives CDR1 SQVTM, CDR2 ANQGSEA. The CDR3 region has the DNA TGCAGCGCGGTGACGGGACAGCTAGTTAACTATGGCTACACCTTC. Translated, it gives CSAVTGQLVNYGYTF.

The rearrangement uses TRBV5-1 and TRBJ1-5; D ambiguous. V was pared by 0 bases and J by 5 bases, with 15 bases between. From germline, CDR1 is SGHRS and CDR2 YFSETQ. The CDR3 loop spans 16 amino acids. The DNA for the CDR3 is TGCGCCAGCAGCTTGGCCCTTGAGGGAATCGATCAGCCCCAGCATTTT. Amino acid sequence: CASSLALEGIDQPQHF.